This T cell receptor (beta chain) was sequenced for a study of human T cells and chemical hapten exposure. Time point specified: pre-sensitization, week 0. Treatment denoted: therapeutic diphenylcyclopropenone sensitization with weekly scalp DPC. The V and J ends lost 6 bases and 2 bases respectively, with 19 bases between them. CDR3 length: 16 residues. Per the germline V gene, CDR1 is MNHEY and CDR2 is SVGEGT. This clonotype was detected ten times or more. Single cDNA molecules in the library carried unique molecular identifiers attached during preparation. Using its own MiXCR run on the RACE reads, TCRdb lists one record per CDR3 protein. The data show some 300,000 distinct CDR3 sequences, 5.5% seen once.

This sample comprised whole blood, obtained in connection with sensitization to the hapten diphenylcyclopropenone (DPC). This TCR derives from a woman aged 18-29 years with alopecia areata. Some clones in this sample may be carry-over from other donors' samples. The chain employs TRBV6-2 or TRBV6-3 and TRBJ2-5, with D tentatively TRBD1 (6 bases). The CDR3, as DNA: TGTGCCAGCAGGTCTCTGGGGGCAGGGTTTCAAGAGACCCAGTACTTC. Translating it yields CASRSLGAGFQETQYF.